A single sample gave rise to the 22 T cell receptor beta chains below, sequenced in a study of radiation and T cells in renal cell carcinoma. TCRdb's table, derived via immunoSEQ multiplex PCR, lists solely in-frame clones and lacks some. This repertoire shows some 80,000 clones, 75% to 90% found once; its top ten account for approximately 2.4%. Time point: blood 4 weeks post-SBRT, at nephrectomy. Treatment denoted: 15 Gy SBRT to primary tumor, nephrectomy 4 weeks later. The sequencing here drew on blood, taken from a patient whose treatment included radiotherapy and nephrectomy. The receptors derive from a woman aged 55-69 years with renal cell carcinoma.

The chain carries TRBV5-4 and TRBJ2-3, with 12 nucleotides matching TRBD2. CDR1 is SGHNT and CDR2 is YYREEE in the germline V gene (reference sequence). The CDR3 has 15 amino acids. V shed 5 bases and J 5 bases; nucleotides not matched to a gene: 6. The CDR3 loop reads CASRLAGGLGDTQYF. The CDR3 DNA sequence: TGTGCCAGCAGGCTAGCGGGAGGGCTGGGAGATACGCAGTATTTT.

CDR3 nucleotide sequence: TGTGCCAGCAGATGGGGGACAGGCGTCTCCTACGAGCAGTACTTC. This gives the protein CASRWGTGVSYEQYF. The chain recombines TRBV27 with TRBJ2-7, with TRBD1 identical over 8 bases. CDR3 length: 15 amino acids. Germline lookup yields CDR1 MNHEY and CDR2 SMNVEV (reference sequence). V lost 6 bases and J lost 0; bases outside the gene matches: 7.

This chain's CDR3 is CASSLLGAEKLFF. The CDR3 bases are TGTGCCAGCAGCTTACTAGGGGCAGAAAAACTGTTTTTT. V gene TRBV7-9 combines with J gene TRBJ1-4; a weak D match, TRBD1 (5 bases). The V end lost 2 bases, the J end lost 8 bases, and 9 bases lay between the germline ends. The V gene's germline CDR1 is SEHNR and CDR2 FQNEAQ (reference sequence). The CDR3 has 13 residues.

The chain combines TRBV7-9 with TRBJ2-3; 11 positions agree with TRBD2. V lost 5 bases, J lost 5 bases, and 9 bases stayed unmatched. The CDR3 length is 16 residues. The germline V gene encodes CDR1 SEHNR and CDR2 FQNEAQ (reference sequence). The CDR3 coding sequence is TGTGCCAGCAGCCCTCCCGTAGCGGGGGGGCAAGATACGCAGTATTTT. Amino acid sequence: CASSPPVAGGQDTQYF.

The chain uses TRBV28 and TRBJ1-1, with 8 nucleotides matching TRBD1. J gave up 5 bases and V 2 bases, and 7 bases lay outside the gene matches. The CDR3 is made up of 15 amino acids. Per germline, CDR1 MDHEN and CDR2 SYDVKM. The CDR3 DNA reads as TGTGCCAGCAGTTTAGGGGACAGGCCGGGGACTGAAGCTTTCTTT. Residues: CASSLGDRPGTEAFF. Looking up the rest from reference TRBV28 and TRBJ1-1 gives the full variable domain: DVKVTQSSRYLVKRTGEKVFLECVQDMDHENMFWYRQDPGLGLRLIYFSYDVKMKEKGDIPEGYSVSREKKERFSLILESASTNQTSMYLCASSLGDRPGTEAFFGQGTRLTVV.

The rearrangement joins TRBV6-5 to TRBJ1-2; 7 positions agree with TRBD1. V trimming: 2 bases; J trimming: 2 bases; junction bases outside the gene matches: 5. Germline CDR1 reads MNHEY; CDR2 reads SVGAGI. This CDR3 has 15 residues. The CDR3 sequence is CASSYGTAPNYGYTF. DNA of the CDR3: TGTGCCAGCAGTTACGGGACAGCGCCAAACTATGGCTACACCTTC.

The chain uses TRBV19 and TRBJ1-1, with 10 bases that match TRBD1. J was trimmed by 3 bases and V by 4 bases; bases with no gene match: 8. Per germline, CDR1 LNHDA and CDR2 SQIVND (reference sequence). This CDR3 has 16 residues. The CDR3: CASSTSDRGYDTEAFF. DNA of the CDR3: TGTGCCAGTAGTACCTCGGACAGGGGGTATGACACTGAAGCTTTCTTT.

This chain connects TRBV6-1 to TRBJ2-5; the D is unclear. V gave up 6 bases and J gave up 2 bases, with 7 bases separating them. CDR1 and CDR2 (germline): MNHNS, SASEGT. The length of the CDR3 is 12 residues. In nucleotides, the CDR3 is TGTGCCAGCAGCCGTAATCAAGAGACCCAGTACTTC. Encoded protein: CASSRNQETQYF.

Here the CDR3 DNA reads TGTGCCAGCAGCTTACGGCTCGGGGGAAATGAAGCTTTCTTT. Protein: CASSLRLGGNEAFF. V and J are TRBV7-2 and TRBJ1-1, with a possible D match to TRBD1 (5 bases). V was trimmed by 2 bases and J by 7 bases, leaving 14 bases between them. Germline CDR1 and CDR2: SGHTA and FQGNSA. The length of the CDR3 is 14 residues.

The V and J genes are TRBV19 and TRBJ2-5; 9 nucleotides match TRBD1. Near its end, the DNA agrees better with TRBJ2-7, so the J call may be wrong. The CDR3 covers 15 residues. Germline loops: CDR1 LNHDA, CDR2 SQIVND (reference sequence). The CDR3 DNA reads TGTGCCAGTAGTACTCCCGGGACAGGGACCTACGAGCAGTACTTC. It yields the protein CASSTPGTGTYEQYF.

V gene TRBV4-2 combines with J gene TRBJ2-3; the D is unclear. The length of the CDR3 is 15 residues. Germline lookup yields CDR1 LGHNA and CDR2 YNFKEQ. Trimming shortened V by 0 bases and J by 0 bases, and 7 bases separated the two germline ends. The CDR3 bases are TGTGCCAGCAGCCAAGAGGGGTCTAGCACAGATACGCAGTATTTT. It translates to CASSQEGSSTDTQYF.

This clone was counted a single time. The chain has TRBV28 and TRBJ2-7; D not certain. Trimming took off 2 bases at V and 1 base at J, with 12 bases between the two ends. The germline V gene has CDR1 MDHEN and CDR2 SYDVKM. The CDR3 is 15 residues long. The CDR3 DNA reads as TGTGCCAGCAGTTTACAGACCGGGCTGTCCTACGAGCAGTACTTC. It is translated as CASSLQTGLSYEQYF.

The sample holds one count of this clone. This rearrangement joins TRBV7-2 to TRBJ2-2; TRBD1 agrees at 8 bases. The CDR3 runs to 16 residues. CDR1 and CDR2 (germline): SGHTA, FQGNSA. Trimming removed 8 bases from V and 1 base from J; junction bases left unmatched: 9. CDR3 nucleotide sequence: TGTGCCAGCGGATTGTGGGGGACAGGGAACACCGGGGAGCTGTTTTTT. Translated, it gives CASGLWGTGNTGELFF.

This clone has a handful of counts. This chain links TRBV12-2 with TRBJ1-2; the table assigns TRBD1, which was not confirmed against the DNA. TRBV12-2 is a pseudogene. This CDR3 contains 15 residues. CDR3 nucleotides: TGTGCAAGTCGCTTAGCGCCGACAGGGTTCTATGGCTACACCTTC. Translated: CASRLAPTGFYGYTF.

This rearrangement joins TRBV7-3 to TRBJ2-5; D ambiguous. The CDR3 has 17 residues. In germline, CDR1 is SGHTA, CDR2 FQGTGA. Trimming cost V 1 base and J 5 bases, with 20 bases left between them. Here the CDR3 reads CASSLIPTDYKAETQYF. CDR3 DNA: TGTGCCAGCAGCTTAATACCCACGGATTATAAGGCGGAGACCCAGTACTTC.

The V call is TRBV28, the J call TRBJ1-5; D is perhaps TRBD1 (6 bases). There are 15 residues in the CDR3. The V gene's germline CDR1 is MDHEN and CDR2 SYDVKM. Trimming removed 5 bases from V and 7 bases from J, with 18 bases in between. CDR3: CASSHHGQNGQPQHF. CDR3 in DNA: TGTGCCAGCAGTCATCACGGACAGAATGGGCAGCCCCAGCATTTT.

V and J are TRBV23-1 and TRBJ2-7; 8 nucleotides line up with TRBD1. Being an ORF, TRBV23-1 has a function that is uncertain. Trimming cost V 0 bases and J 4 bases; bases outside gene matches: 14. The CDR3 loop spans 18 amino acids. The CDR3 protein is CASSQSILLRDRTYEQYF. CDR3 sequence (DNA): TGCGCCAGCAGTCAATCTATTTTACTGCGGGACAGGACATACGAGCAGTACTTC.

This sequence joins TRBV2 and TRBJ2-7, with 10 bases that match TRBD1. This CDR3 is built from 14 residues. The germline V gene encodes CDR1 SNHLY and CDR2 FYNNEI. V lost 6 bases to trimming and J lost 7 bases; unmatched junction nucleotides: 9. The CDR3 DNA is TGTGCCAGCAGCTCCTCCGGGACAGGGGATGAGCAGTACTTC. It encodes CASSSSGTGDEQYF.

The chain joins TRBV7-9 to TRBJ2-2; tentatively, D is TRBD1 (6 bases). The germline V gene encodes CDR1 SEHNR and CDR2 FQNEAQ (reference sequence). V was pared by 5 bases and J by 7 bases, with 11 bases between. The CDR3 consists of 13 residues. CDR3 sequence: CASSHRVHGELFF. As DNA, the CDR3 is TGTGCCAGCAGCCACAGGGTCCACGGGGAGCTGTTTTTT.

The chain is built from TRBV7-9 and TRBJ1-1; no definite D call. Trimming took off 0 bases at V and 6 bases at J, with 5 bases between the two ends. CDR1 SEHNR and CDR2 FQNEAQ come from the germline V gene (reference sequence). CDR3 length: 12 amino acids. The CDR3 DNA is TGTGCCAGCAGCTTAGCAGGGTCTGAAGCTTTCTTT. Its protein is CASSLAGSEAFF.

The chain carries TRBV6-6 and TRBJ2-1, with D possibly being TRBD1 or TRBD2 (5 bases each). CDR1 is MNHNY, CDR2 SVGAGI, per germline (reference sequence). V lost 0 bases and J 12 bases, leaving 12 bases between the germline ends. The CDR3 is made up of 13 amino acids. CDR3 amino acids: CASSYSWGIVQFF. The CDR3 coding sequence is TGTGCCAGCAGTTACTCGTGGGGGATCGTGCAGTTCTTC.

The chain combines TRBV19 with TRBJ1-1; 10 positions match TRBD1. CDR1 LNHDA and CDR2 SQIVND come from the germline V gene (reference sequence). CDR3 size: 15 residues. The ends lost 5 bases at V and 1 base at J; junction bases unmatched: 4. The CDR3 nucleotides read TGTGCCAGTAGTTTCCGGACAGGGGGGAACACTGAAGCTTTCTTT. As protein: CASSFRTGGNTEAFF.